The entry below describes one TCR beta chain. As handled by the study authors: Reference gene primers were amplified, and this amplification served to estimate nucleated cell counts. Sequenced by immunoSEQ multiplex PCR; TCRdb stores in-frame clones only, minus some. V, J and clone size were drawn from that table, and D and trimming were deduced from the DNA. Seen here are 210,000 or so clones, roughly 85% observed once, and the top ten hold approximately 5%. Seattle enrolled patients during active infection and tracked them longitudinally. These data belong to a study of blood T cell repertoires in COVID-19. Study context: Acute and convalescent COVID-19 samples came from the United States, Italy and Spain. From T cells, B-cell-depleted T cells, or PBMCs came the material, which was cDNA or gDNA.

This sequence originates from a man between 45 and 60 years old with COVID-19, enrolled during active disease. Source material: peripheral blood.

CDR3 residues: CASSLNSAYEQYF. The CDR3, as DNA: TGTGCCAGCAGCTTAAATAGCGCTTACGAGCAGTACTTC. The V call is TRBV7-3, the J call TRBJ2-7; weak D call: TRBD2 (5 bases). V shed 1 base and J shed 4 bases, with 8 bases lying between them. This CDR3 is built from 13 residues. Germline V lookup: CDR1 SGHTA, CDR2 FQGTGA.